This T cell receptor beta chain emerged from a study of metastatic and nonmetastatic thyroid tumors. The wider study: Across peripheral blood and tumor or nodule tissue samples taken from malignant and benign thyroid patients, the repertoires were compared with one another. Points from the study as a whole: When malignant thyroid tumors were compared with benign nodules, TCR beta diversity was reportedly significantly higher in the malignant tumors. This held in both blood and tumor samples.

Original handling: The study's classifier, a distant-metastasis tool for papillary thyroid cancer, was built using CDR3 differences across clinicopathological groups. MiXCR reprocessed the PCR reads for TCRdb. TCRdb's processing, not the authors' own work, is the source of the V and J calls. The table lists roughly 23,000 clones, roughly 18% of them singletons. The CDR3 is 13 residues long. None of the patients had undergone any treatment ahead of thyroid surgery. This clone was observed a few times. Its antigen is currently unknown. The junction and the germline gene differ at one end; a read error may be behind it.

Specimen: adjacent normal tissue. This receptor was obtained from a male donor with papillary thyroid cancer or a benign thyroid nodule (not recorded which). Some clones in this sample may be carry-over from other donors' samples. This chain joins TRBV12-3 or TRBV12-4 and TRBJ2-7, with D unresolved. CDR3 residues: CASSLGDTYEQYF. CDR3 sequence (DNA): TGTGCCAGCAGTCTAGGAGATACCTACGAGCAGTACTTT.